These 8 T cell receptor beta chains share one sample of origin, sequenced in a study of T-cell memory formation after mild COVID-19. MiXCR, applied by TCRdb to the 5' RACE reads, yields one record per CDR3 protein. The sample contains 250,000 to 300,000 distinct CDR3 sequences, roughly 17% of which appear only once. Sequencing was carried out using PBMCs or a T cell subset sorted from them (not recorded which). These receptors all stem from a man in his late teens or twenties who had mild COVID-19 (a few samples of this study predate the infection). Cell type and time point are not known.

V is TRBV5-5 and J is TRBJ1-2; 9 bases agree with TRBD1. Germline CDR1 reads SGHKS; CDR2 reads YYEKEE (reference sequence). The CDR3 has 14 amino acids. Germline trimming cut 3 bases from V and 8 bases from J; bases unmatched to any gene: 8. The CDR3, as DNA: TGTGCCAGCAGCTCCCCCGGGACAGGGATCGGCTACACCTTC. Translated, it gives CASSSPGTGIGYTF.

This clonotype was seen a few times. The CDR3 sequence is CASIPSGGGSYNEQFF. Written as DNA, the CDR3 is TGTGCCAGCATTCCAAGCGGGGGGGGATCCTACAATGAGCAGTTCTTC. This chain uses TRBV11-2 with TRBJ2-1, with 10 bases that match TRBD2. V was clipped by 7 bases and J by 1 base; unmatched bases: 7. CDR1 and CDR2 (germline): SGHAT, FQNNGV. The CDR3 totals 16 residues.

V is TRBV4-2 and J is TRBJ2-5; D is tentatively TRBD1 or TRBD2 (5 bases each). V lost 5 bases to trimming and J lost 5 bases, with 21 bases between them. Germline V CDR1 and CDR2: LGHNA, YNFKEQ. The CDR3 totals 16 residues. CDR3 DNA: TGTGCCAGCAGCAAATTATTTCGGGGCCAAGGCGAGACCCAGTACTTC. As protein: CASSKLFRGQGETQYF.

The chain is built from TRBV24-1 and TRBJ1-5, with 8 nucleotides matching TRBD1. Unmatched junction bases numbered 4, after V lost 10 bases and J lost 3 bases. Per the germline V gene, CDR1 is KGHDR and CDR2 is SFDVKD. The CDR3 is 13 residues long. CDR3 coding DNA: TGTGCCACGCAACAGGGGGACAATCAGCCCCAGCATTTT. It specifies CATQQGDNQPQHF.

The chain uses TRBV6-2 or TRBV6-3 and TRBJ2-1; D not certain. CDR3 length: 18 residues. Germline CDR1 reads MNHEY; CDR2 reads SVGEGT. The V end was cut by 0 bases, the J end by 0 bases, with 15 bases between. The CDR3 DNA is TGTGCCAGCAGTTACTCGAATGTCTTCCCGAGCTCCTACAATGAGCAGTTCTTC. It codes for CASSYSNVFPSSYNEQFF.

V usage is TRBV7-3 and J usage is TRBJ2-1; 8 positions agree with TRBD2. V lost 4 bases and J lost 0; bases outside the gene matches: 8. CDR3 size: 17 residues. Per germline, CDR1 SGHTA and CDR2 FQGTGA. The CDR3 DNA reads TGTGCCAGCAGCTCAGTAGGCGGGGGGACCTCCTACAATGAGCAGTTCTTC. Residues: CASSSVGGGTSYNEQFF.

The genes are TRBV10-3 and TRBJ2-3, with no clear D. Trimming took 10 bases from V and 0 from J, leaving 11 bases between them. The CDR3 has 13 residues. Germline CDR1 ENHRY, CDR2 SYGVKD. Written as DNA, the CDR3 is TGTGCCACCCGGACGGAGAGCACAGATACGCAGTATTTT. Translating it yields CATRTESTDTQYF.

This clonotype came up a few times. V usage is TRBV12-3 or TRBV12-4 and J usage is TRBJ2-1; perhaps TRBD1 as D (6 bases). The CDR3 sequence is 15 residues long. The germline V and J ends were trimmed by 1 base and 4 bases, with 11 bases remaining between them. The CDR3 region is CASSLDREIYNEQFF. The CDR3, as DNA: TGTGCCAGCAGTTTAGACAGGGAGATTTACAATGAGCAGTTCTTC.